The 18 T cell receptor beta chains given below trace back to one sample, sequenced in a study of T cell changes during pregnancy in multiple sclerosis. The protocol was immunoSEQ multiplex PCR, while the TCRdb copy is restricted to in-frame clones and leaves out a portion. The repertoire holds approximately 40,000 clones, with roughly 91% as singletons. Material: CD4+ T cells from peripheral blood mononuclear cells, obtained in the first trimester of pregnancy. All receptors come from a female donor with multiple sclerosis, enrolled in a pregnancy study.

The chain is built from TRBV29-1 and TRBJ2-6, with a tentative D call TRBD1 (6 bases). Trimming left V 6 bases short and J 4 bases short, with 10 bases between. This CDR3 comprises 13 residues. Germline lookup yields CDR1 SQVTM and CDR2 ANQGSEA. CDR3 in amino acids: CSVQGSGANVLTF. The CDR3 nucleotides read TGCAGCGTCCAGGGGAGCGGGGCCAACGTCCTGACTTTC.

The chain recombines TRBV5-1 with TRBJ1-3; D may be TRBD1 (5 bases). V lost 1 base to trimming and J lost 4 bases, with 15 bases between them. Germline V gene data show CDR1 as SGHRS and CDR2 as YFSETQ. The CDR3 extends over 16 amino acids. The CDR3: CASSLLWGLAGNTIYF. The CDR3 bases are TGCGCCAGCAGCTTGTTATGGGGACTAGCGGGAAACACCATATATTTT.

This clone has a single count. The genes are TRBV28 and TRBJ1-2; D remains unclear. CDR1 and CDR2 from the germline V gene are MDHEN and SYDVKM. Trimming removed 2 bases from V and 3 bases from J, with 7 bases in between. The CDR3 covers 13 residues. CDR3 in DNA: TGTGCCAGCAGTTTAAGGCAGGACTATGGCTACACCTTC. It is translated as CASSLRQDYGYTF.

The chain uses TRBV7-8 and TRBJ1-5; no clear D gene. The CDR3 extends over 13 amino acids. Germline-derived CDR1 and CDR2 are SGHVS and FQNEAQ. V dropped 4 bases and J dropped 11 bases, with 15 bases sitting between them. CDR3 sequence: CASSSSSGRAQHF. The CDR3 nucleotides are TGTGCCAGCAGCTCCTCAAGCGGACGGGCCCAGCATTTT.

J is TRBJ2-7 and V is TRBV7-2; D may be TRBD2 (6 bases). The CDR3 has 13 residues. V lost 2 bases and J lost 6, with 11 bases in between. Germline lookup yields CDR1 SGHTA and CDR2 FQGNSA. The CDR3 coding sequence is TGTGCCAGCAGCTTAAGTTGGAGGGCCGAGCAGTACTTC. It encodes CASSLSWRAEQYF.

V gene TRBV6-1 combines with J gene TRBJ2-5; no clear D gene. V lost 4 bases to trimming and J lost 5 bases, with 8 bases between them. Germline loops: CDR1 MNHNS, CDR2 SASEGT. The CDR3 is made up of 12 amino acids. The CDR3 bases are TGTGCCAGCAGTGCGACATCGGAGACCCAGTACTTC. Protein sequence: CASSATSETQYF.

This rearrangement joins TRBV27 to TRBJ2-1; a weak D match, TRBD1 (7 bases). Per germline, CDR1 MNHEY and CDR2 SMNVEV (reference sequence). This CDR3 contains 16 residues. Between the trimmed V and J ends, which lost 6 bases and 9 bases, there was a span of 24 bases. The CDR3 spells CASSRRGALGGVEQFF. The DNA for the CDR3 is TGTGCCAGCAGCCGCAGGGGGGCTCTTGGAGGGGTTGAGCAGTTCTTC.

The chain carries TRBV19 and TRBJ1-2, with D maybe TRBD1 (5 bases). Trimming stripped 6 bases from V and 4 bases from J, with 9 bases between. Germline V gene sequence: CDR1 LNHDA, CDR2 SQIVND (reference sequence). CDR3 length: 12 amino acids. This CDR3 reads CASRGAFYGYTF. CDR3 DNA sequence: TGTGCCAGTAGAGGGGCCTTCTATGGCTACACCTTC.

The CDR3 is CASRPGTGDTGELFF. CDR3 bases: TGCGCCAGCAGACCCGGGACAGGGGACACCGGGGAGCTGTTTTTT. The chain employs TRBV5-1 and TRBJ2-2; 10 bases align to TRBD1. V dropped 5 bases and J dropped 3; count of bases not matched to a gene: 4. CDR3 size: 15 residues. Germline V CDR1 and CDR2: SGHRS, YFSETQ.

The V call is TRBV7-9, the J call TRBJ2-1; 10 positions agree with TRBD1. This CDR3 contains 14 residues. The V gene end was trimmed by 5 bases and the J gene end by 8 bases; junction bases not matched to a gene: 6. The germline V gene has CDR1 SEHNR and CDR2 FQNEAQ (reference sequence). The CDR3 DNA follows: TGTGCCAGCAGCGAAGGGACAGGGGTTGATGAGCAGTTCTTC. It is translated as CASSEGTGVDEQFF.

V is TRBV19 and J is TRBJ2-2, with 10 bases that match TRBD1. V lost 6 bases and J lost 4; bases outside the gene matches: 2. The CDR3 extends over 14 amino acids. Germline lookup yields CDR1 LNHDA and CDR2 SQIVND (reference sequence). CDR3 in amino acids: CASRRTGGTGELFF. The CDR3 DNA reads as TGTGCCAGTAGACGGACAGGGGGCACCGGGGAGCTGTTTTTT.

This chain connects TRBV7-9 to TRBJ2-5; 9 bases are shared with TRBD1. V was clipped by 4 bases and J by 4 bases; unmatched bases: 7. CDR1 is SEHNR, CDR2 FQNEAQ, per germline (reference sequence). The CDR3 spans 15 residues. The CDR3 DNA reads TGTGCCAGCAGCTCTGGGACAGGGCTGCCAGAGACCCAGTACTTC. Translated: CASSSGTGLPETQYF.

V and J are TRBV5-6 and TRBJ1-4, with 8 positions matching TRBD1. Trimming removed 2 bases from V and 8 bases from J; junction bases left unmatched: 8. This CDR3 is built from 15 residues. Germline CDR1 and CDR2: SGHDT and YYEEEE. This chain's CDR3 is CASSFRTGWEEKLFF. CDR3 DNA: TGTGCCAGCAGCTTCCGGACAGGGTGGGAAGAAAAACTGTTTTTT.

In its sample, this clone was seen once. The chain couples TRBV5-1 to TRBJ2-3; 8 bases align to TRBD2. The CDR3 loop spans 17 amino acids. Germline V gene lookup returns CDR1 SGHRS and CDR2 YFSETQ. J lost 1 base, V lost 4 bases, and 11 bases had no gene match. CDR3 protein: CASSPGAGGARTDTQYF. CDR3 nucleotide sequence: TGCGCCAGCAGCCCGGGGGCGGGAGGAGCTCGCACAGATACGCAGTATTTT.

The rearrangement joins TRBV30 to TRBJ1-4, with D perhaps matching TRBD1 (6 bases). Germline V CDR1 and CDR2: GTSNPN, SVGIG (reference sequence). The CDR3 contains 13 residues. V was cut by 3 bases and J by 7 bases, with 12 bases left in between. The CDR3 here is CAWRSGAGEKLFF. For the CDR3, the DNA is TGTGCCTGGAGATCAGGGGCGGGTGAAAAACTGTTTTTT.

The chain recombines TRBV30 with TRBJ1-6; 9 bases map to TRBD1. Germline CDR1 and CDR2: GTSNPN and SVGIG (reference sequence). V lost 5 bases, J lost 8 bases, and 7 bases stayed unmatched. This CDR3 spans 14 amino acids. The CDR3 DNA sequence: TGTGCCTGGTCCGTCCGACAGGGGGATTCACCCCTCCACTTT. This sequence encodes CAWSVRQGDSPLHF.

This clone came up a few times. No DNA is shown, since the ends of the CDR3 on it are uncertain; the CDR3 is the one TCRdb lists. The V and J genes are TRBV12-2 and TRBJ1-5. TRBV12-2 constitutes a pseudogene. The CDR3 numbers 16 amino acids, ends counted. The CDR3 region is CASRQVGGGSNQPQHF.

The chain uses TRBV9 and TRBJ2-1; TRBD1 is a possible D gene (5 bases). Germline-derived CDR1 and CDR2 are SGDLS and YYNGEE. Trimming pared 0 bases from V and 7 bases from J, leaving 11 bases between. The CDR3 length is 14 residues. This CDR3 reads CASSVVVGRNEQFF. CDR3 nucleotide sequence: TGTGCCAGCAGCGTAGTGGTGGGGCGGAATGAGCAGTTCTTC.